The T cell receptor (beta chain) under discussion was sequenced for a study of early T cells in non-severe SARS-CoV-2 infection. The overall study: The chains were unpaired, and the sequenced material was bulk RNA from unsorted whole blood. Study conclusions and caveats: Reliance on VDJdb matching favored anti-spike CD8 responses; private and CD4 specificities were missed.

The V gene's germline CDR1 is SEHNR and CDR2 FQNEAQ (reference sequence). The germline V and J ends were trimmed by 2 bases and 5 bases, with 9 bases remaining between them. The CDR3 runs 13 residues. This clonotype was found a few times. The antigen remains unidentified. The protocol attached unique molecular identifiers to individual cDNA molecules. TCRdb ran MiXCR on the 5' RACE reads and lists one entry per CDR3 protein. Counted here are around 59,000 distinct CDR3 sequences, roughly an eighth occurring once; the ten biggest clones make up about 4%. Sequenced input: whole blood. The origin of this receptor is an adult who was a healthcare worker with PCR-confirmed SARS-CoV-2 infection or an uninfected control (not recorded which). This chain joins TRBV7-9 and TRBJ1-1; D is unresolved. CDR3: CASSLPGLTEAFF. As DNA, the CDR3 is TGTGCCAGCAGCTTACCGGGATTAACTGAAGCTTTCTTT.